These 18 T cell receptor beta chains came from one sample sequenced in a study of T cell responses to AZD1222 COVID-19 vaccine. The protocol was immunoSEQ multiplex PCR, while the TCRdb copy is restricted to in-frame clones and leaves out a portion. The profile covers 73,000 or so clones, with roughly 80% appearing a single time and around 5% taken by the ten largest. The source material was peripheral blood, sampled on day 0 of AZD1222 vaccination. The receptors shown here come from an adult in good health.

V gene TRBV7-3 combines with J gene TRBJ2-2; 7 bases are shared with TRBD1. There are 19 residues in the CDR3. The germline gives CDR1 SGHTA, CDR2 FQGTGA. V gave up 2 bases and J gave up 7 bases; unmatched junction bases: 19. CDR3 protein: CASSLAGDRFSFDGGELFF. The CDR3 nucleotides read TGTGCCAGCAGCTTAGCCGGGGACAGATTTAGTTTCGATGGCGGGGAGCTGTTTTTT.

CDR3 sequence reads: CASSPPTGGYGYTF. CDR3 coding DNA: TGTGCCAGCAGCCCACCGACAGGGGGCTATGGCTACACCTTC. The chain employs TRBV7-9 and TRBJ1-2; TRBD1 aligns across 9 bases. Unmatched junction bases numbered 5, after V lost 5 bases and J lost 4 bases. CDR3 length: 14 residues. Germline assignment: CDR1 SEHNR and CDR2 FQNEAQ (reference sequence).

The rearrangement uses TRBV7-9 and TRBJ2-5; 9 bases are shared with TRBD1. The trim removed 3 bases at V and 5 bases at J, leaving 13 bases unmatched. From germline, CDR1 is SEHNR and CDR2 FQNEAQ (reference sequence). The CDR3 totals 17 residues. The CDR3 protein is CASSFSVPDRGRETQYF. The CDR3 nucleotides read TGTGCCAGCAGCTTTAGCGTCCCGGACAGGGGACGGGAGACCCAGTACTTC.

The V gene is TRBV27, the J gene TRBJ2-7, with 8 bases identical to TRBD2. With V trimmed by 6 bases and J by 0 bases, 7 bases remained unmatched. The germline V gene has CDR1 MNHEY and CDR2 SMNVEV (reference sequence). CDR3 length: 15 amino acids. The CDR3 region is CASSLTSGRSYEQYF. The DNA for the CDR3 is TGTGCCAGCAGCCTCACTAGCGGTCGCTCCTACGAGCAGTACTTC.

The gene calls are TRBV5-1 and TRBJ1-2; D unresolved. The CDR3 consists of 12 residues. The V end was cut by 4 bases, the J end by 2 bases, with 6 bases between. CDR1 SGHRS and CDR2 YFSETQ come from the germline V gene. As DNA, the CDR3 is TGCGCCAGCAGCCCGGACAACTATGGCTACACCTTC. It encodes CASSPDNYGYTF.

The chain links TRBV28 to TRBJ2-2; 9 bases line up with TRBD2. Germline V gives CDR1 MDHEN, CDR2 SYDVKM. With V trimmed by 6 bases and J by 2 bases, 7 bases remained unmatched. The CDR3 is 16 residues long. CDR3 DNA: TGTGCCAGCAGCCCCGCGGGACTAGCTAACACCGGGGAGCTGTTTTTT. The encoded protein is CASSPAGLANTGELFF.

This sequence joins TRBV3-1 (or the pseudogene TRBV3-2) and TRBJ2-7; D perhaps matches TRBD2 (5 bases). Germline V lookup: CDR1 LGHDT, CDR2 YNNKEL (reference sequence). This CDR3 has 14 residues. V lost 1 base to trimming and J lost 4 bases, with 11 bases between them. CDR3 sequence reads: CASSQGDYLYEQYF. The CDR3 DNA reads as TGTGCCAGCAGCCAAGGCGACTACCTTTACGAGCAGTACTTC.

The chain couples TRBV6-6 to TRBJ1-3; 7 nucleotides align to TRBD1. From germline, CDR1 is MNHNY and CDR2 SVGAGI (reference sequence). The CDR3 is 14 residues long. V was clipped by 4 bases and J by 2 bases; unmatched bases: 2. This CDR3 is CASSSTGPGNTIYF. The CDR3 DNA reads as TGTGCCAGCAGTTCGACAGGGCCTGGAAACACCATATATTTT.

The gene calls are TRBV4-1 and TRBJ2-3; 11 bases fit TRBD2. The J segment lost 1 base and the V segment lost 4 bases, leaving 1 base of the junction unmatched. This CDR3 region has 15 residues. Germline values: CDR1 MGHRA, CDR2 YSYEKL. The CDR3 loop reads CASSPGLAGTDTQYF. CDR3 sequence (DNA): TGCGCCAGCAGCCCGGGACTAGCGGGCACAGATACGCAGTATTTT.

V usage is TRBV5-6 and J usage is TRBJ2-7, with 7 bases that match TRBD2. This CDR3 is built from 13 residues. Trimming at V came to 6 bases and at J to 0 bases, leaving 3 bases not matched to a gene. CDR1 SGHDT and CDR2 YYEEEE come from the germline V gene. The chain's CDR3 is CASTGRGSYEQYF. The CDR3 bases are TGTGCCAGCACGGGGAGGGGCTCCTACGAGCAGTACTTC.

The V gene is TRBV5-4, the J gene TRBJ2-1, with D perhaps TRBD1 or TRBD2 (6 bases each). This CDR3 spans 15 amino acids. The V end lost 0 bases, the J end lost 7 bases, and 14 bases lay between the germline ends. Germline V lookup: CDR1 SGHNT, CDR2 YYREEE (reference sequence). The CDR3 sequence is CASSLAGGLGNEQFF. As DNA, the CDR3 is TGTGCCAGCAGCTTGGCCGGGGGCCTCGGGAATGAGCAGTTCTTC.

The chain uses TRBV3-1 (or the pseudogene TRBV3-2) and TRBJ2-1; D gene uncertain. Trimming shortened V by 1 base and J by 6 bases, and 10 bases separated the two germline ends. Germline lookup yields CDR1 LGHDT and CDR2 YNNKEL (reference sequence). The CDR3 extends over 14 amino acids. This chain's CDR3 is CASSQAASGNEQFF. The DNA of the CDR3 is TGTGCCAGCAGCCAAGCGGCCTCAGGCAATGAGCAGTTCTTC.

The CDR3 reads CASSTNGDTQYF. CDR3 bases: TGTGCCAGCAGCACGAACGGGGATACGCAGTATTTT. V is TRBV7-3 and J is TRBJ2-3, with no clear D. The CDR3 is made up of 12 amino acids. From germline, CDR1 is SGHTA and CDR2 FQGTGA. V lost 5 bases and J 6 bases, leaving 9 bases between the germline ends.

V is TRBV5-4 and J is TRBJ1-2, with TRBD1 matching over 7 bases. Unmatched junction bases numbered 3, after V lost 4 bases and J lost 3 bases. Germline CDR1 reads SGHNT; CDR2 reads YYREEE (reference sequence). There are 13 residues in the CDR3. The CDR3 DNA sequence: TGTGCCAGCAGCCCCGGACAGGACTATGGCTACACCTTC. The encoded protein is CASSPGQDYGYTF. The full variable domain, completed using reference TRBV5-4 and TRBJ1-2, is ETGVTQSPTHLIKTRGQQVTLRCSSQSGHNTVSWYQQALGQGPQFIFQYYREEENGRGNFPPRFSGLQFPNYSSELNVNALELDDSALYLCASSPGQDYGYTFGSGTRLTVV.

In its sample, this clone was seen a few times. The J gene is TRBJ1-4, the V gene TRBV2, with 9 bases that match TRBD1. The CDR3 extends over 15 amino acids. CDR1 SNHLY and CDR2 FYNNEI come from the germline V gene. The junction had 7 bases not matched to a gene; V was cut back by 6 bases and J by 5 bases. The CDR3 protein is CASSPEGTGNEKLFF. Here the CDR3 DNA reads TGTGCCAGCAGCCCGGAGGGGACAGGGAATGAAAAACTGTTTTTT.

CDR3 sequence: CAWSGQGRISGYTF. The CDR3 DNA sequence: TGTGCCTGGAGTGGTCAGGGCCGAATTAGTGGCTACACCTTC. The rearrangement uses TRBV30 and TRBJ1-2, with a tentative D call TRBD1 (5 bases). The ends were cut back, 1 base at V and 7 bases at J, with 16 bases in the middle. The CDR3 is made up of 14 amino acids. The germline gives CDR1 GTSNPN, CDR2 SVGIG (reference sequence).

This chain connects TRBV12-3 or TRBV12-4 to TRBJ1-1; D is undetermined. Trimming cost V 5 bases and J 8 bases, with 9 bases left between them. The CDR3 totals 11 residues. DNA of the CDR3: TGTGCCAGCAGTCCGGGTCCCGAAGCTTTCTTT. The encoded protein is CASSPGPEAFF.

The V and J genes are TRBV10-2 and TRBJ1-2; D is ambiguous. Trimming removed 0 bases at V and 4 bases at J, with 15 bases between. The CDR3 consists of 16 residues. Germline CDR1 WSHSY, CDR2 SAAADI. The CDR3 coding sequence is TGCGCCAGCAGTGAGTCGTTCGGAAGGGTTGCCTATGGCTACACCTTC. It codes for CASSESFGRVAYGYTF.